These 28 T cell receptor beta chains originate from one sample sequenced in a study of OX40 agonist ivuxolimab in advanced cancers. TCRdb keeps only in-frame clones here, not all; method: immunoSEQ multiplex PCR. The sample contains about 34,000 clones, around 85% of which appear only once. The sample was CD4+ or CD8+ T cells sorted from blood, taken in a trial of the OX40 agonist ivuxolimab. These receptors originate from an adult with an advanced solid tumor such as melanoma, head and neck, liver or kidney cancer.

V gene TRBV6-5 combines with J gene TRBJ2-5; possible D gene TRBD1, 6 bases. CDR1 is MNHEY, CDR2 SVGAGI, per germline. V was pared by 2 bases and J by 4 bases, with 11 bases between. The CDR3 has 14 residues. In DNA, the CDR3 is TGTGCCAGCAGTTACGGTCAGGGGAGAGAGACCCAGTACTTC. The encoded protein is CASSYGQGRETQYF.

CDR3 DNA: TGTGCCAGCAGTTTAAGTCCCAGCACGGGTGCCTATGGCTACACCTTC. It specifies CASSLSPSTGAYGYTF. The rearrangement links TRBV27 to TRBJ1-2; no clear D gene. The CDR3 is 16 residues long. Germline lookup yields CDR1 MNHEY and CDR2 SMNVEV (reference sequence). The V and J ends lost 2 bases and 4 bases respectively, with 17 bases between them.

This chain links TRBV13 with TRBJ1-1; no clear D gene. CDR1 and CDR2 from the germline V gene are PRHDT and FYEKMQ (reference sequence). The CDR3 is 14 amino acids. Trimming took off 5 bases at V and 5 bases at J, with 15 bases between the two ends. CDR3 residues: CASSPLGRRTEAFF. The CDR3 DNA follows: TGTGCCAGCAGCCCGCTTGGTCGTAGAACTGAAGCTTTCTTT.

There are a few counts of this clone. The chain uses TRBV6-1 and TRBJ2-1; TRBD2 matches at 8 bases. The CDR3 sequence is 18 residues long. V shed 2 bases and J 8 bases; nucleotides not matched to a gene: 17. Germline CDR1 reads MNHNS; CDR2 reads SASEGT. The chain's CDR3 is CASSEPLSVRGVYHEQFF. The CDR3 nucleotides read TGTGCCAGCAGTGAACCCCTTAGTGTGCGGGGGGTTTATCATGAGCAGTTCTTC.

The chain carries TRBV28 and TRBJ1-5; a weak D match, TRBD1 (5 bases). Germline CDR1 is MDHEN and CDR2 is SYDVKM. The CDR3 consists of 14 residues. V gave up 5 bases and J gave up 6 bases, with 14 bases separating them. The chain's CDR3 is CASSPMGGSQPQHF. The CDR3 DNA follows: TGTGCCAGCAGTCCAATGGGGGGGAGTCAGCCCCAGCATTTT.

V and J are TRBV6-5 and TRBJ2-1; D is unclear. Trimming pared 5 bases from V and 0 bases from J, leaving 11 bases between. Looked up from germline, CDR1 is MNHEY and CDR2 is SVGAGI. CDR3 length: 15 residues. The CDR3 DNA sequence: TGTGCCAGCAGTCTGACCGTGAGCTCCTACAATGAGCAGTTCTTC. Protein: CASSLTVSSYNEQFF.

On this clone: Because the CDR3 is missing its conserved closing phenylalanine or tryptophan, this is likely a read error. V is TRBV19 and J is TRBJ1-1, with D perhaps matching TRBD1 (6 bases). This CDR3 has 14 amino acids. V lost 5 bases and J lost 7, with 17 bases in between. Germline-derived CDR1 and CDR2 are LNHDA and SQIVND (reference sequence). The CDR3 DNA reads TGTGCCAGTAGTGACCCTAACAGGGAAGGTGAAGCTTTCCTT. This sequence encodes CASSDPNREGEAFL.

This chain connects TRBV9 to TRBJ1-1; tentative D call: TRBD1 (6 bases). Looked up from germline, CDR1 is SGDLS and CDR2 is YYNGEE. This CDR3 comprises 17 residues. Trimming cost V 1 base and J 8 bases, with 24 bases left between them. CDR3 amino acids: CASSVRVPGEKVKEAFF. CDR3 bases: TGTGCCAGCAGCGTAAGGGTTCCAGGGGAGAAAGTTAAGGAAGCTTTCTTT.

The chain links TRBV19 to TRBJ2-1; TRBD2 aligns across 7 bases. With 3 bases clipped from V and 0 bases from J, the junction kept 2 bases outside the gene matches. The CDR3 has 15 amino acids. Per germline, CDR1 LNHDA and CDR2 SQIVND (reference sequence). CDR3 in DNA: TGTGCCAGTAGTATGCGGGAGAGCTCCTACAATGAGCAGTTCTTC. Translation gives CASSMRESSYNEQFF.

The rearrangement joins TRBV25-1 to TRBJ2-1; TRBD2 matches at 7 bases. The V gene end was trimmed by 7 bases and the J gene end by 6 bases; junction bases not matched to a gene: 9. Per the germline V gene, CDR1 is MGHDK and CDR2 is SYGVNS. The CDR3 runs 14 residues. The CDR3, as DNA: TGTGCCAGCACCGCGGGGGTCAAGCGCAATGAGCAGTTCTTC. Its translation: CASTAGVKRNEQFF.

V is TRBV21-1 and J is TRBJ2-1. TRBV21-1 is described as a pseudogene. The CDR3 spans 14 residues. CDR3 residues: CASSKGPGYSEQFF. The CDR3 DNA sequence: TGTGCCAGCAGCAAAGGGCCTGGGTATAGTGAGCAGTTCTTC.

The rearrangement links TRBV14 to TRBJ2-1; D not resolved. Germline V gene sequence: CDR1 SGHDN, CDR2 FVKESK. This CDR3 has 15 amino acids. Trimming pared 0 bases from V and 3 bases from J, leaving 9 bases between. CDR3 sequence reads: CASSQDGSRYNEQFF. The CDR3 DNA is TGTGCCAGCAGCCAAGATGGGTCCCGCTACAATGAGCAGTTCTTC.

The chain employs TRBV18 and TRBJ2-7; weak D call: TRBD2 (6 bases). Germline assignment: CDR1 KGHSH and CDR2 LQKENI. V lost 4 bases and J 6 bases, leaving 22 bases between the germline ends. The CDR3 is made up of 16 amino acids. The DNA for the CDR3 is TGTGCCAGCTCACGACTTCTAGCGACGGCGAGGAGCGAGCAGTACTTC. It codes for CASSRLLATARSEQYF.

The chain recombines TRBV7-6 with TRBJ1-1; D remains unclear. The V and J ends lost 1 base and 7 bases respectively, with 7 bases between them. Germline V gene sequence: CDR1 SGHVS, CDR2 FNYEAQ. The CDR3 runs to 12 residues. The CDR3 sequence is CASSLDGIEAFF. As DNA, the CDR3 is TGTGCCAGCAGCTTAGACGGCATTGAAGCTTTCTTT.

This chain links TRBV6-4 with TRBJ1-1, with D unclear. The CDR3 consists of 13 residues. Between the trimmed V and J ends, which lost 6 bases and 2 bases, there was a span of 10 bases. The germline gives CDR1 MRHNA, CDR2 SNTAGT. In DNA, the CDR3 is TGTGCCAGCAGGCCCGGGCCTAACACTGAAGCTTTCTTT. Amino acids: CASRPGPNTEAFF.

The CDR3 spells CASSPEADYGYTF. The CDR3 coding sequence is TGTGCCAGCTCACCCGAGGCAGATTATGGCTACACCTTC. The chain couples TRBV18 to TRBJ1-2; D call uncertain. This CDR3 is 13 amino acids long. Deletions cut 3 bases from V and 5 bases from J, with 10 bases between. Germline values: CDR1 KGHSH, CDR2 LQKENI.

V is TRBV7-9 and J is TRBJ2-5, with D unclear. Trimming removed 6 bases from V and 4 bases from J, with 12 bases in between. Germline CDR1 is SEHNR and CDR2 is FQNEAQ (reference sequence). CDR3 size: 13 residues. The CDR3: CASSPKAAETQYF. DNA for the CDR3: TGTGCCAGCAGTCCCAAGGCTGCAGAGACCCAGTACTTC.

The CDR3 sequence: CSVNDRAAGELFF. CDR3 nucleotides: TGCAGCGTTAATGACAGGGCTGCCGGGGAGCTGTTTTTT. The chain uses TRBV29-1 and TRBJ2-2, with 7 bases lining up with TRBD1. V was pared by 5 bases and J by 6 bases, with 6 bases of the junction left unmatched. The germline CDR1 and CDR2 sequences are SQVTM and ANQGSEA. There are 13 residues in the CDR3.

The rearrangement uses TRBV28 and TRBJ1-2; D may be TRBD1 (6 bases). Germline V gene data show CDR1 as MDHEN and CDR2 as SYDVKM. V lost 5 bases and J lost 4, with 26 bases in between. CDR3 length: 18 residues. The CDR3: CASSGGTISSSPPYGYTF. The CDR3 DNA reads TGTGCCAGCAGTGGGGGGACAATCTCCTCCTCCCCTCCCTATGGCTACACCTTC.

As regards this clone: Other DNA sequences within the sample encode an identical CDR3. The chain has TRBV30 and TRBJ2-7, with D unresolved. The CDR3 covers 13 residues. Trimming took 0 bases from V and 2 from J, leaving 8 bases between them. CDR1 is GTSNPN and CDR2 is SVGIG in the germline V gene (reference sequence). Written as DNA, the CDR3 is TGTGCCTGGAGTGTAGACGGAACCTACGAGCAGTACTTC. The encoded protein is CAWSVDGTYEQYF.

The DNA for the CDR3 is TGTGCCAGCAGTGGACCCTCGACCGTCACAGATACGCAGTATTTT. Encoded protein: CASSGPSTVTDTQYF. The chain is built from TRBV7-8 and TRBJ2-3, with D unclear. Trimming took 6 bases from V and 2 from J, leaving 15 bases between them. This CDR3 is 15 amino acids long. The germline CDR1 and CDR2 sequences are SGHVS and FQNEAQ. Full variable domain (outside the CDR3, taken from reference TRBV7-8 and TRBJ2-3): GAGVSQSPRYKVAKRGQDVALRCDPISGHVSLFWYQQALGQGPEFLTYFQNEAQLDKSGLPSDRFFAERPEGSVSTLKIQRTQQEDSAVYLCASSGPSTVTDTQYFGPGTRLTVL.

The genes are TRBV2 and TRBJ1-2; TRBD1 matches 7 bases. Trimming cost V 4 bases and J 5 bases; bases outside gene matches: 4. The CDR3 spans 13 residues. Germline lookup yields CDR1 SNHLY and CDR2 FYNNEI. CDR3 protein: CASSAGRGYGYTF. The CDR3 DNA is TGTGCCAGCAGTGCTGGCAGGGGGTATGGCTACACCTTC.

The chain employs TRBV7-9 and TRBJ2-7; 7 positions match TRBD1. Germline lookup yields CDR1 SEHNR and CDR2 FQNEAQ (reference sequence). CDR3 length: 14 amino acids. The trim removed 2 bases at V and 4 bases at J, leaving 5 bases unmatched. CDR3 sequence (DNA): TGTGCCAGCAGCTTAACCGGGACAGCTTACGAGCAGTACTTC. It yields the protein CASSLTGTAYEQYF.

This sequence joins TRBV4-1 and TRBJ1-5, with D maybe TRBD1 (6 bases). The germline V and J ends were trimmed by 0 bases and 4 bases, with 10 bases remaining between them. CDR3 size: 15 residues. Germline CDR1 MGHRA, CDR2 YSYEKL. The CDR3 sequence is CASSQEGGVNQPQHF. DNA of the CDR3: TGCGCCAGCAGCCAAGAAGGGGGGGTGAATCAGCCCCAGCATTTT.

V is TRBV7-6 and J is TRBJ2-7; D call uncertain. Trimming pared 4 bases from V and 2 bases from J, leaving 6 bases between. Germline V CDR1 and CDR2: SGHVS, FNYEAQ. This CDR3 comprises 12 residues. CDR3 bases: TGTGCCAGCAGCTCCCGGGCCTACGAGCAGTACTTC. This codes for CASSSRAYEQYF.

This clone has only a few counts. The V gene is TRBV7-2, the J gene TRBJ1-5; possibly TRBD1 for D (6 bases). Trimming left V 4 bases short and J 2 bases short, with 15 bases between. The CDR3 extends over 16 amino acids. Per germline, CDR1 SGHTA and CDR2 FQGNSA. The DNA of the CDR3 is TGTGCCAGCAGCTCATCGGGGACAAGGGGCAATCAGCCCCAGCATTTT. Its protein is CASSSSGTRGNQPQHF. The variable domain in full, with the rest retrieved from reference TRBV7-2 and TRBJ1-5, is GAGVSQSPSNKVTEKGKDVELRCDPISGHTALYWYRQSLGQGLEFLIYFQGNSAPDKSGLPSDRFSAERTGGSVSTLTIQRTQQEDSAVYLCASSSSGTRGNQPQHFGDGTRLSIL.

This sequence joins TRBV5-8 and TRBJ1-1; tentative D call: TRBD1 (5 bases). Germline-derived CDR1 and CDR2 are SGHTS and YDEGEE. Trimming stripped 5 bases from V and 1 base from J, with 18 bases between. The CDR3 consists of 16 residues. The CDR3 nucleotides read TGTGCCAGCAGGTTTAAGACAGTCAGGCAGAACACTGAAGCTTTCTTT. It codes for CASRFKTVRQNTEAFF. The entire variable domain, with the rest obtained from reference TRBV5-8 and TRBJ1-1, is as follows: EAGVTQSPTHLIKTRGQQATLRCSPISGHTSVYWYQQALGLGLQFLLWYDEGEERNRGNFPPRFSGRQFPNYSSELNVNALELEDSALYLCASRFKTVRQNTEAFFGQGTRLTVV.

The J gene is TRBJ2-7, the V gene TRBV27, with 9 bases that match TRBD2. This CDR3 comprises 16 residues. The V gene end was trimmed by 5 bases and the J gene end by 0 bases; junction bases not matched to a gene: 8. Germline values: CDR1 MNHEY, CDR2 SMNVEV (reference sequence). The CDR3 is CASSGLARSSSYEQYF. The CDR3 bases are TGTGCCAGCAGTGGACTAGCGCGCTCGAGCTCCTACGAGCAGTACTTC.